A single sample is the source of the 9 T cell receptor beta chains below, sequenced in a study of blood T cells in healthy people across ages. Then a second PCR, running about 6 to 12 cycles, was carried out with a sample-barcoded 5' primer and a J-beta primer mix. TCRdb reprocessed the 5' RACE reads via MiXCR and lists one record per CDR3 protein. The sample yields under 800,000 distinct CDR3 sequences, roughly 45% seen once. The material sequenced was blood. These receptors were taken from a woman aged 55-69 years in good health.

This clonotype was observed a few times. The CDR3 protein is CSARDDRRRTNQETQYF. CDR3 DNA sequence: TGCAGTGCTAGAGATGATCGGAGGAGAACCAACCAAGAGACCCAGTACTTC. The chain joins TRBV20-1 to TRBJ2-7; D is possibly TRBD2 (5 bases). The J call could be wrong; TRBJ2-5 is a better fit for the DNA end. Germline-derived CDR1 and CDR2 are DFQATT and SNEGSKA (reference sequence). This CDR3 is built from 17 residues.

Concerning this clonotype: This may be a read error, as it is one base from a much larger clone. The V and J genes are TRBV10-3 and TRBJ2-7; 9 bases are a match to TRBD1. Germline CDR1 reads ENHRY; CDR2 reads SYGVKD. The CDR3 spans 15 residues. Losses at the gene ends were 2 bases for V and 5 bases for J; bases not matched to a gene: 7. CDR3 nucleotides: TGTGCCATCAGTGAGGCGAAGGACAGGGGCCACGAGCAGTACTTC. Translation: CAISEAKDRGHEQYF.

The chain uses TRBV11-3 and TRBJ2-1; the match to TRBD2 covers 9 bases. This CDR3 has 16 amino acids. Germline lookup yields CDR1 SGHNT and CDR2 YENEEA. Unmatched junction bases numbered 9, after V lost 3 bases and J lost 6 bases. In nucleotides, the CDR3 is TGTGCCAGCAGCTTCCAAGGGAGCGGGAGGCTCAATGAGCAGTTCTTC. Amino acid sequence: CASSFQGSGRLNEQFF.

This clonotype was picked up one time. The rearrangement joins TRBV5-1 to TRBJ1-6; D unresolved. CDR1 SGHRS and CDR2 YFSETQ come from the germline V gene. V lost 0 bases and J 7 bases, leaving 8 bases between the germline ends. The CDR3 has 14 residues. The CDR3 spells CASSLAPGNSPLHF. In DNA, the CDR3 is TGCGCCAGCAGCTTGGCTCCTGGAAATTCACCCCTCCACTTT.

This clonotype was recorded many times. The rearrangement uses TRBV7-3 and TRBJ2-3; 15 bases are shared with TRBD2. Germline V gene sequence: CDR1 SGHTA, CDR2 FQGTGA. Losses at the gene ends were 0 bases for V and 5 bases for J; bases not matched to a gene: 6. The CDR3 totals 18 residues. The CDR3 protein is CASSLTAGLAGGGDTQYF. CDR3 nucleotide sequence: TGTGCCAGCAGCTTAACCGCGGGACTAGCGGGAGGAGGAGATACGCAGTATTTT.

This clonotype has only a few counts. One end of the junction varies from germline; a read error may be responsible. This chain uses TRBV7-7 with TRBJ2-5, with D tentatively TRBD1 or TRBD2 (6 bases each). In germline, CDR1 is SSHAT, CDR2 FNYEAQ (reference sequence). This CDR3 spans 15 amino acids. CDR3 bases: TGTGCTAGCAGCCCGACAGGACTACGCCAAGAGACCCAGTACTTC. It specifies CASSPTGLRQETQYF.

The chain is built from TRBV5-1 and TRBJ1-1; D remains ambiguous. This CDR3 is 14 amino acids long. Trimming took 0 bases from V and 2 from J, leaving 8 bases between them. CDR1 is SGHRS and CDR2 is YFSETQ in the germline V gene. The CDR3 here is CASSLVEPNTEAFF. The CDR3 bases are TGCGCCAGCAGCTTGGTAGAACCCAACACTGAAGCTTTCTTT.

This clonotype was detected only a few times. J is TRBJ2-7 and V is TRBV5-4, with 11 nucleotides matching TRBD2. The CDR3 has 18 residues. V was clipped by 0 bases and J by 0 bases; unmatched bases: 8. Germline CDR1 and CDR2: SGHNT and YYREEE (reference sequence). CDR3: CASSLAAPLAGGSYEQYF. The CDR3, as DNA: TGTGCCAGCAGCTTGGCCGCACCTCTAGCGGGAGGCTCCTACGAGCAGTACTTC.

The chain employs TRBV30 and TRBJ2-7; D is ambiguous. The DNA end is a closer match to TRBJ2-5, so the J assignment may be wrong. This CDR3 spans 12 amino acids. The germline gives CDR1 GTSNPN, CDR2 SVGIG (reference sequence). This CDR3 reads CAWSGPQETQYF. The CDR3 DNA follows: TGTGCCTGGAGTGGACCCCAAGAGACCCAGTACTTC.